This T cell receptor beta chain was profiled in a study of CXCR3-negative and CXCR3-positive naive CD8 T cells. Study context: Around 140 million TRB reads were obtained overall (about 1.5 +/- 0.3 million per library). Notes on the study in general: CXCR3-positive naive cells carried more hydrophobic TRB CDR3s than CXCR3-negative naive cells did.

CD45RO-CCR7+CD27+CD95- characterized naive CD8+ T cells. In the case of this clonotype: Its antigen is unknown.

Via 5' RACE with UMI labels, TRB cDNA libraries were prepared. After re-calling the 5' RACE reads, TCRdb lists one entry per CDR3 protein, DNA absent. The record lists under 4,000 distinct CDR3 sequences, of which the ten most abundant hold just under 2%. The CDR3 contains 15 residues. Per germline, CDR1 LGHNA and CDR2 YSLEER. J is TRBJ2-5 and V is TRBV4-3; TCRdb reports TRBD1, a call that lacks DNA to check it against. The sequenced sample consisted of naive CXCR3- CD8+ T cells from blood. The sample's subset: CD45RO-CCR7+CD27+CD95- naive CD8+ T cells lacking CXCR3 (TNR3-). The TCR was taken from a human donor in good health. Some clones in this sample may be carry-over from other donors' samples. CDR3 in amino acids: CASSQADREQETQYF.